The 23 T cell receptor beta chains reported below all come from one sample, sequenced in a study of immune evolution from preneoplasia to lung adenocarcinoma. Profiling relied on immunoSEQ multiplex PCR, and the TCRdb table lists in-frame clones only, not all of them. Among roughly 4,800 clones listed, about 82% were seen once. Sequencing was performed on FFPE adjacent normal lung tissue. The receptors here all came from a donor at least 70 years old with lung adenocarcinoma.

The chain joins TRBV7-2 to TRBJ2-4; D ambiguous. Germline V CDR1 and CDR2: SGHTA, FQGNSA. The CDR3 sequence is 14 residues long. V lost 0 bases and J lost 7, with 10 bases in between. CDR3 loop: CASSLAEKVNIQYF. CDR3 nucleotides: TGTGCCAGCAGCTTAGCGGAAAAAGTGAACATTCAGTACTTC.

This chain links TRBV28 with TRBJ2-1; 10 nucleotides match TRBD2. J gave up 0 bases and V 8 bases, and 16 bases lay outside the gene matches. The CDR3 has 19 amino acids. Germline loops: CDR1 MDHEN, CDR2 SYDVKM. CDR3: CASQDPGLAIKSSYNEQFF. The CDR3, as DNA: TGTGCCAGCCAAGACCCGGGACTAGCGATTAAAAGCTCCTACAATGAGCAGTTCTTC.

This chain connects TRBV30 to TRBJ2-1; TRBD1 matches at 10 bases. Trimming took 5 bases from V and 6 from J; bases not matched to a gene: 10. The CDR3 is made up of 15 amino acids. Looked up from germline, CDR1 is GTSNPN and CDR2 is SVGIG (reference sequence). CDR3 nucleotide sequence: TGTGCCTGGGTACCCGGGACAGGGGTTGTCAATGAGCAGTTCTTC. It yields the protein CAWVPGTGVVNEQFF.

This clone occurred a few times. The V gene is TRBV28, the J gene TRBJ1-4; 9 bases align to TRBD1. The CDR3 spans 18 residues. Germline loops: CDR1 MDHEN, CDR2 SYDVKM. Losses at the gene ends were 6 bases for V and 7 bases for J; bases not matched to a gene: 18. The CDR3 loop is CASSYPITGGQGGEKLFF. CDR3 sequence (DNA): TGTGCCAGCAGCTATCCGATAACAGGGGGCCAGGGAGGTGAAAAACTGTTTTTT.

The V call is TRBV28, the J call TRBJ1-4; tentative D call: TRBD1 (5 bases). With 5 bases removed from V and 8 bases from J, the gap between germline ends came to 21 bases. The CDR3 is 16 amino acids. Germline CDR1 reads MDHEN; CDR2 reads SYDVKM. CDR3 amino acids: CASSGARHGMVEKLFF. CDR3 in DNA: TGTGCCAGCAGTGGGGCTAGACACGGAATGGTCGAAAAACTGTTTTTT.

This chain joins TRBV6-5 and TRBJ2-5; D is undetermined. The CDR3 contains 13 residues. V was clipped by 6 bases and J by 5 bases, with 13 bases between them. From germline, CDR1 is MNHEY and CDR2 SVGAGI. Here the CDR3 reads CASRRTLLETQYF. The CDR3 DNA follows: TGTGCCAGCAGACGCACCCTTCTTGAGACCCAGTACTTC.

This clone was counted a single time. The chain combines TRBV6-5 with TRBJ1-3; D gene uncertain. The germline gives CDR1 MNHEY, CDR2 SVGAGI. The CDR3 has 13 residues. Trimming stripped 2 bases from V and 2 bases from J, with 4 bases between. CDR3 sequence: CASSYEAGNTIYF. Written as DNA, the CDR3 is TGTGCCAGCAGTTACGAAGCTGGAAACACCATATATTTT.

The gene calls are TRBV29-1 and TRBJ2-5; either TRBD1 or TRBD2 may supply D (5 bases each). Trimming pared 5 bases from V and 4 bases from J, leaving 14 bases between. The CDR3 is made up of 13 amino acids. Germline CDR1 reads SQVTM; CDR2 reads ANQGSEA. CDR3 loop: CSVQRGSRETQYF. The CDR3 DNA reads TGCAGCGTTCAGAGGGGCTCCAGAGAGACCCAGTACTTC.

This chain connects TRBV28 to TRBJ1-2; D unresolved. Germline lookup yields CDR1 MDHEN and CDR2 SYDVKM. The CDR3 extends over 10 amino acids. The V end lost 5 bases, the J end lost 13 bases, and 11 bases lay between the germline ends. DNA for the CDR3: TGTGCCAGCAGTCCTCCCGGGGTCACCTTC. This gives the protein CASSPPGVTF.

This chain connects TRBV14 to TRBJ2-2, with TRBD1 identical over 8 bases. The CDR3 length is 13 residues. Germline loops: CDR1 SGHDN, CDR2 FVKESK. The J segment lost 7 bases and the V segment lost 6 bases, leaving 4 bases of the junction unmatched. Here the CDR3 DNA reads TGTGCCAGCAGACAGGGGGGATACGGGGAGCTGTTTTTT. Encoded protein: CASRQGGYGELFF. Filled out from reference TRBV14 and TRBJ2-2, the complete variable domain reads EAGVTQFPSHSVIEKGQTVTLRCDPISGHDNLYWYRRVMGKEIKFLLHFVKESKQDESGMPNNRFLAERTGGTYSTLKVQPAELEDSGVYFCASRQGGYGELFFGEGSRLTVL.

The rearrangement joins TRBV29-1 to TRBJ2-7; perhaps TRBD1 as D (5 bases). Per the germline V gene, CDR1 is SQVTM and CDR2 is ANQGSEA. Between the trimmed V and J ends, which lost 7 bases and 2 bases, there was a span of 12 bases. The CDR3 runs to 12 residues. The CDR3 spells CSAADSTYEQYF. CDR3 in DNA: TGCAGCGCCGCCGACAGTACCTACGAGCAGTACTTC.

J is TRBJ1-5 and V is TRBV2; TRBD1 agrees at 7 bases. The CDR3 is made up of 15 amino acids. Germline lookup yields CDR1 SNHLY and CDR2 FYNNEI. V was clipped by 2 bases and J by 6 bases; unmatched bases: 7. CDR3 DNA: TGTGCCAGCAGTGAATATCAGGGGGGTAGTCAGCCCCAGCATTTT. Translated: CASSEYQGGSQPQHF.

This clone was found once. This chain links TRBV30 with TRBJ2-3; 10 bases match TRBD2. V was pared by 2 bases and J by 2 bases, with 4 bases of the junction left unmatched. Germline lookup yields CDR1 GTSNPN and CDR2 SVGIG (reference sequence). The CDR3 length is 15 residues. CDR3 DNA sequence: TGTGCCTGGAGTCAACTAGCGGGACTCACAGATACGCAGTATTTT. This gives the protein CAWSQLAGLTDTQYF.

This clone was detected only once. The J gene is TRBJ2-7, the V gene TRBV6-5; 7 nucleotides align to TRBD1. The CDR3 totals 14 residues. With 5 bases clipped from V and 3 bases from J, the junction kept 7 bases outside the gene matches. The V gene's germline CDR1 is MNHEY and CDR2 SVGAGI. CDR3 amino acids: CASSPRQGVYEQYF. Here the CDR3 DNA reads TGTGCCAGCAGTCCCCGACAGGGTGTCTACGAGCAGTACTTC.

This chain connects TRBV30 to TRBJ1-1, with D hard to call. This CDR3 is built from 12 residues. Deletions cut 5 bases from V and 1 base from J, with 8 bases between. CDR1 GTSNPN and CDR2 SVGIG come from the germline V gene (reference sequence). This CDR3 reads CAWGVGNTEAFF. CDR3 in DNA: TGTGCCTGGGGGGTGGGGAACACTGAAGCTTTCTTT.

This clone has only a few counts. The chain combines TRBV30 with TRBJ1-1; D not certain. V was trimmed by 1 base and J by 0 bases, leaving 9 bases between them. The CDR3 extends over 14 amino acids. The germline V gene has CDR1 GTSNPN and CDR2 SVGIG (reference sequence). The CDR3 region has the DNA TGTGCCTGGAGTGCAGTTCGCCTGAACACTGAAGCTTTCTTT. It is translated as CAWSAVRLNTEAFF.

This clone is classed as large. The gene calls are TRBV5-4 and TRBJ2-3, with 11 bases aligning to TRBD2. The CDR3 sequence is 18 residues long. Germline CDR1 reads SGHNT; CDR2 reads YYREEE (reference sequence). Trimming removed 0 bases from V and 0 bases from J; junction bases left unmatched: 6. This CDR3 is CASSLGGLAGGSTDTQYF. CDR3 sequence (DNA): TGTGCCAGCAGCTTGGGCGGTCTAGCGGGGGGAAGCACAGATACGCAGTATTTT.

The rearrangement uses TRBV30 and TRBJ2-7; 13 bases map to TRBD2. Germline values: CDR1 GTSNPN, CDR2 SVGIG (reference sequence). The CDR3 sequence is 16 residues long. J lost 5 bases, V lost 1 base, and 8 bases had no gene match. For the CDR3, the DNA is TGTGCCTGGAGTGGGGGGACTAGCGGGACAATCGACGAGCAGTACTTC. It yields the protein CAWSGGTSGTIDEQYF.

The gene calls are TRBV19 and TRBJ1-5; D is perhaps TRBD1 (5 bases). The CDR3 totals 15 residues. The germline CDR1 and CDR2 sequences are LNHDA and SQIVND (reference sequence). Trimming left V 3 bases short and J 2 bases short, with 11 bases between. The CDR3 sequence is CASSIPQGRNQPQHF. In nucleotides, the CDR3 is TGTGCCAGTAGTATCCCCCAGGGACGCAATCAGCCCCAGCATTTT.

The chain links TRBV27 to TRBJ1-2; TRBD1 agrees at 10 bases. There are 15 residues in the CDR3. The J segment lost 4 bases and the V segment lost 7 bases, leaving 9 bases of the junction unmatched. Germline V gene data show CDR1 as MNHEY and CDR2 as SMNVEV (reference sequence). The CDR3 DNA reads TGTGCCAGCAAAGTCGACAGGGGGCTTAGCTATGGCTACACCTTC. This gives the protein CASKVDRGLSYGYTF.

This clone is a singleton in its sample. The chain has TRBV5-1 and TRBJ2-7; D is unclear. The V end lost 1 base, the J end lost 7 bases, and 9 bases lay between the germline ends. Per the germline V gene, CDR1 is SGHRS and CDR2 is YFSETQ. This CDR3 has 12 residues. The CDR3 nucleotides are TGCGCCAGCAGCTTGACTGATAGTGAGCAGTACTTC. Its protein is CASSLTDSEQYF.

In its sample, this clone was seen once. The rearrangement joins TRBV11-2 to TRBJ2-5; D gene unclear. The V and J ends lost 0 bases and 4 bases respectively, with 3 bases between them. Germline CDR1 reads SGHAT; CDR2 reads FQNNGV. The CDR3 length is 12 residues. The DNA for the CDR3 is TGTGCCAGCAGCTTAGATGGAGAGACCCAGTACTTC. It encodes CASSLDGETQYF. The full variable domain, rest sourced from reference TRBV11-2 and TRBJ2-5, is EAGVAQSPRYKIIEKRQSVAFWCNPISGHATLYWYQQILGQGPKLLIQFQNNGVVDDSQLPKDRFSAERLKGVDSTLKIQPAKLEDSAVYLCASSLDGETQYFGPGTRLLVL.

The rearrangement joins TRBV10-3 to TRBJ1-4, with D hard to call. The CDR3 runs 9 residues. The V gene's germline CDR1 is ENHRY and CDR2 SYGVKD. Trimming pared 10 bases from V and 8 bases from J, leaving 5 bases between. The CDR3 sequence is CATQEKLFF. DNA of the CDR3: TGTGCCACCCAGGAAAAACTGTTTTTT.